This is a list of T cell receptor beta chains from one sample in a study of blood T cell repertoires in COVID-19. Profiling relied on immunoSEQ multiplex PCR, and the TCRdb table lists in-frame clones only, not all of them. The top ten hold roughly a tenth of the sample, which has about 400,000 clones, about 86% seen once. The sample consisted of PBMCs or T cells enriched from blood (not recorded which). The receptors shown here come from a woman in her fifties or sixties who had recovered from COVID-19. The CDR3 runs from the conserved cysteine through the conserved F or W. A D gene is named only where the DNA matches it firmly. Clone sizes are given selectively: once, few, many, or a class where the clone is expanded.

v_call	j_call	d_call	clone_size	cdr3_aa	cdr3_nt
TRBV2	TRBJ2-1	NA	few	CASSRREQFF	TGTGCCAGCAGTCGGCGGGAGCAGTTCTTC
TRBV29-1	TRBJ2-2	TRBD2	NA	CSVGTSAGELFF	TGCAGCGTAGGGACTAGCGCCGGGGAGCTGTTTTTT
TRBV6-5	TRBJ1-1	TRBD1	once	CASRTGGTEAFF	TGTGCCAGCAGAACAGGGGGCACTGAAGCTTTCTTT
TRBV7-9	TRBJ1-1	NA	NA	CASSLVGAGTTEAFF	TGTGCCAGCAGCTTAGTGGGAGCGGGGACCACTGAAGCTTTCTTT
TRBV2	TRBJ1-4	NA	NA	CASSQRGVGTNEKLFF	TGTGCCAGCAGTCAACGGGGGGTTGGTACTAATGAAAAACTGTTTTTT
TRBV7-9	TRBJ2-1	TRBD1	NA	CASSFRDRGNEQFF	TGTGCCAGCAGCTTCCGGGACAGGGGGAATGAGCAGTTCTTC
TRBV5-1	TRBJ2-5	TRBD1	NA	CASSIGQGQETQYF	TGCGCCAGCAGCATAGGACAGGGCCAAGAGACCCAGTACTTC
TRBV7-2	TRBJ2-3	TRBD2	NA	CASSTGLAGLTDTQYF	TGTGCCAGCAGCACCGGACTAGCGGGCCTCACAGATACGCAGTATTTT
TRBV25-1	TRBJ1-2	TRBD1	NA	CASSEYAGGGGYTF	TGTGCCAGCAGTGAATATGCAGGGGGCGGAGGCTACACCTTC
TRBV20-1	TRBJ1-5	NA	NA	CSASPTRNQPQHF	TGCAGTGCTAGTCCCACCAGAAATCAGCCCCAGCATTTT
TRBV19	TRBJ2-2	NA	NA	CASRSTGLNTGELFF	TGTGCCAGTAGGTCTACAGGGTTGAACACCGGGGAGCTGTTTTTT
TRBV27	TRBJ1-5	TRBD1	NA	CASRDRGDQPQHF	TGTGCCAGCAGAGACAGGGGAGATCAGCCCCAGCATTTT
TRBV27	TRBJ1-1	TRBD1	NA	CASSLLSTGRPQAFF	TGTGCCAGCAGTTTATTATCGACAGGGAGGCCGCAAGCTTTCTTT
TRBV28	TRBJ1-5	NA	NA	CASSTTRSAGNQPQHF	TGTGCCAGCAGCACAACCAGGTCGGCAGGCAATCAGCCCCAGCATTTT
TRBV5-8	TRBJ2-5	NA	NA	CANRLPGGGGTQYF	TGTGCCAACCGCCTTCCCGGGGGAGGGGGGACCCAGTACTTC
TRBV3-1/TRBV3-2	TRBJ1-2	NA	NA	CASSPGPRQANYGYTF	TGTGCCAGCAGCCCGGGTCCTAGACAGGCGAACTATGGCTACACCTTC
TRBV9	TRBJ2-7	NA	NA	CASSVGGGSAYEQYF	TGTGCCAGCAGCGTAGGTGGAGGAAGTGCCTACGAGCAGTACTTC
TRBV5-5	TRBJ1-6	NA	NA	CASSLGLDLRGNSPLHF	TGTGCCAGCAGCTTGGGGCTCGATCTTAGGGGAAATTCACCCCTCCACTTT
TRBV9	TRBJ2-6	TRBD1	NA	CASSLRDRASGANVLTF	TGTGCCAGCAGCCTCCGGGACAGGGCCTCTGGGGCCAACGTCCTGACTTTC
TRBV13	TRBJ2-7	TRBD1	NA	CASGTGGTKTTYEQYF	TGTGCCAGCGGGACAGGGGGTACCAAGACGACCTACGAGCAGTACTTC
TRBV2	TRBJ1-5	NA	NA	CASSDGGRDRNQPQHF	TGTGCCAGCAGTGATGGGGGCAGGGATCGCAATCAGCCCCAACATTTT
TRBV7-8	TRBJ2-3	TRBD2	NA	CASSYTGGTRDTQYF	TGTGCCAGCAGTTATACGGGGGGAACTCGAGATACGCAGTATTTT
TRBV2	TRBJ1-5	NA	NA	CASSNYLPASSQPQHF	TGTGCCAGCAGTAACTACCTCCCTGCTTCATCTCAGCCCCAGCATTTT
TRBV4-1	TRBJ1-1	TRBD1	NA	CASSSGQGAVEAFF	TGCGCCAGCAGCTCGGGACAGGGGGCTGTTGAAGCTTTCTTT
TRBV3-1/TRBV3-2	TRBJ1-3	NA	NA	CASSQGEWKISSGNTIYF	TGTGCCAGCAGCCAAGGGGAGTGGAAGATATCTTCTGGAAACACCATATATTTT
TRBV28	TRBJ2-1	NA	NA	CASSLGGVSYNEQFF	TGTGCCAGCAGTTTAGGCGGGGTCTCCTACAATGAGCAGTTCTTC
TRBV6-5	TRBJ2-3	NA	NA	CASRAAGADTQYF	TGTGCCAGCAGGGCCGCGGGTGCAGATACGCAGTATTTT
TRBV30	TRBJ1-2	NA	NA	CARRSYGYTF	TGTGCCCGACGGAGCTATGGCTACACCTTC
TRBV9	TRBJ1-2	NA	NA	CASSVDGGPFYGYTF	TGTGCCAGCAGCGTAGACGGGGGGCCGTTCTATGGCTACACCTTC
TRBV19	TRBJ2-2	TRBD2	once	CASKGGGYTGELFF	TGTGCCAGTAAAGGCGGGGGGTACACCGGGGAGCTGTTTTTT
TRBV3-1/TRBV3-2	TRBJ1-3	TRBD1	NA	CASSQFLGQGLSGNTIYF	TGTGCCAGCAGCCAATTCTTAGGACAGGGCCTCTCTGGAAACACCATATATTTT
TRBV7-2	TRBJ2-7	TRBD2	NA	CASRGGTYEQYF	TGTGCCAGCCGGGGGGGGACCTACGAGCAGTACTTC
TRBV5-6	TRBJ1-1	NA	NA	CASSLLQRSTEAFF	TGTGCCAGCAGCTTGTTGCAGAGGAGCACTGAAGCTTTCTTT
TRBV18	TRBJ2-4	NA	once	CASSQLTGGGGAKNIQYF	TGTGCCAGCTCACAACTGACAGGCGGTGGGGGAGCCAAAAACATTCAGTACTTC
TRBV18	TRBJ1-5	TRBD1	NA	CASSPVGTGLTPQHF	TGTGCCAGCTCACCGGTTGGGACAGGGTTAACGCCCCAGCATTTT
TRBV2	TRBJ1-5	NA	NA	CASSEAQANQPQHF	TGTGCCAGCAGTGAAGCGCAGGCTAATCAGCCCCAGCATTTT
TRBV15	TRBJ1-5	TRBD1	NA	CATSRDRGRGNQPQHF	TGTGCCACCAGCAGAGATAGGGGCAGGGGGAATCAGCCCCAGCATTTT
TRBV27	TRBJ1-1	TRBD1	NA	CASSLRQGFENTEAFF	TGTGCCAGCAGTTTAAGACAGGGTTTCGAGAACACTGAAGCTTTCTTT
TRBV19	TRBJ1-4	NA	few	CASRGSRATNEKLFF	TGTGCCAGTAGAGGTAGCCGTGCAACTAATGAAAAACTGTTTTTT
TRBV3-1/TRBV3-2	TRBJ2-4	TRBD2	NA	CASSLSTGPSGGAKNIQYF	TGTGCCAGCAGCCTTTCCACCGGGCCTAGCGGGGGAGCCAAAAACATTCAGTACTTC
TRBV12-3/TRBV12-4	TRBJ2-7	NA	NA	CASSFTKEAEQYF	TGTGCCAGCAGTTTTACTAAGGAGGCCGAGCAGTACTTC
TRBV7-2	TRBJ2-1	TRBD2	once	CASSFGVERGGGEQFF	TGTGCCAGCAGCTTCGGAGTCGAGCGGGGGGGCGGAGAGCAGTTCTTC